Following are 11 T cell receptor beta chains from one sample sequenced in a study of glioma-infiltrating T cells. TCR alpha and beta CDR3 regions were amplified from RNA using iRepertoire nested multiplex PCR. TCRdb reprocessed the multiplex PCR reads via MiXCR and lists one record per CDR3 protein. Counted here are approximately 89,000 distinct CDR3 sequences, 23% occurring once; the ten biggest clones make up 5.5% to 7.5%. The sequencing input was glioma tissue, nonneoplastic brain tissue, or PBMCs (not recorded which). The receptors stem from a human donor with low-grade glioma or glioblastoma, undergoing nonglioma brain surgery, or in good health (not recorded which).

This clonotype turned up a few times. As DNA, the CDR3 is TGTGCCAGCAGCCAAAGGACAGACGGGGGAACTGAAGCTTTCTTT. This translates into CASSQRTDGGTEAFF. The gene calls are TRBV3-1 and TRBJ1-1, with D perhaps matching TRBD1 (6 bases). CDR1 is LGHDT and CDR2 is YNNKEL in the germline V gene (reference sequence). The CDR3 consists of 15 residues. V was trimmed by 2 bases and J by 5 bases, leaving 15 bases between them.

This clonotype was picked up many times. The chain uses TRBV2 and TRBJ1-5, with D possibly matching TRBD1 (6 bases). The germline V and J ends were trimmed by 6 bases and 6 bases, with 15 bases remaining between them. The CDR3 consists of 14 residues. CDR1 is SNHLY, CDR2 FYNNEI, per germline. The CDR3 DNA reads as TGTGCCAGCAGCCCCGACAGGTGGACTCAGCCCCAGCATTTT. Protein product: CASSPDRWTQPQHF.

This clonotype occurred many times. The V and J genes are TRBV19 and TRBJ2-1; a possible D gene is TRBD1 (7 bases). Trimming pared 9 bases from V and 1 base from J, leaving 25 bases between. This CDR3 is built from 18 residues. Germline V gene data show CDR1 as LNHDA and CDR2 as SQIVND (reference sequence). The CDR3 DNA reads TGTGCCAGCGGGCCTCAGGGGGGTCTGGGTTATTCCTACAATGAGCAGTTCTTC. It is translated as CASGPQGGLGYSYNEQFF.

This clonotype came up once. A single base separates this from a much larger clone, so it may be a read error. It is likely a read error, because the conserved phenylalanine at the end of the CDR3 is missing. No DNA is shown, since the ends of the CDR3 on it are uncertain; the CDR3 is the one TCRdb lists. The rearrangement uses TRBV20-1 and TRBJ1-2. The CDR3 is 13 amino acids long, termini counted. Germline V gene sequence: CDR1 DFQATT, CDR2 SNEGSKA (reference sequence). The chain's CDR3 is CSARLPDNYGYNL.

This clonotype was picked up a small number of times. This CDR3 is CASSIVEPYNEQFF. The CDR3 region has the DNA TGTGCCAGTAGTATAGTTGAACCGTACAATGAGCAGTTCTTC. The genes are TRBV19 and TRBJ2-1; no clear D. The CDR3 has 14 residues. The V gene's germline CDR1 is LNHDA and CDR2 SQIVND (reference sequence). V was clipped by 1 base and J by 4 bases, with 8 bases between them.

For this clonotype: A read error may be the cause here, since a much bigger clone is one base away. V usage is TRBV10-3 and J usage is TRBJ2-7, with TRBD2 matching over 11 bases. J gave up 7 bases and V 5 bases, and 7 bases lay outside the gene matches. In germline, CDR1 is ENHRY, CDR2 SYGVKD. The CDR3 contains 14 residues. The CDR3, as DNA: TGTGCCATCAGTTCCCTAGCGGGGGGTCATGAGCAGTACTTC. This codes for CAISSLAGGHEQYF.

There are many counts of this clonotype. V gene TRBV7-2 combines with J gene TRBJ1-2; unclear D gene. V gave up 1 base and J gave up 6 bases, with 6 bases separating them. This CDR3 comprises 12 residues. From germline, CDR1 is SGHTA and CDR2 FQGNSA. In DNA form, the CDR3 reads TGTGCCAGCAGCTTAGATCGTCATGGCTACACCTTC. This gives the protein CASSLDRHGYTF.

This chain links TRBV12-3 or TRBV12-4 with TRBJ2-2, with a possible D match to TRBD2 (6 bases). The CDR3 loop spans 13 amino acids. Trimming took 8 bases from V and 1 from J, leaving 8 bases between them. The CDR3 spells CASRSGNTGELFF. CDR3 coding DNA: TGTGCCAGCCGTAGCGGGAACACCGGGGAGCTGTTTTTT.

The V call is TRBV2, the J call TRBJ2-1; 9 nucleotides match TRBD2. CDR1 is SNHLY and CDR2 is FYNNEI in the germline V gene. This CDR3 is 13 amino acids long. V lost 10 bases to trimming and J lost 4 bases; unmatched junction nucleotides: 5. CDR3 sequence reads: CAISSGVYNEQFF. CDR3 DNA: TGTGCCATCTCTAGCGGGGTTTACAATGAGCAGTTCTTC.

This clonotype has ten or more counts. The V and J genes are TRBV14 and TRBJ1-1; TRBD1 aligns across 7 bases. CDR3 length: 15 amino acids. Germline trimming cut 1 base from V and 3 bases from J; bases unmatched to any gene: 5. CDR1 is SGHDN and CDR2 is FVKESK in the germline V gene. In DNA, the CDR3 is TGTGCCAGCAGCCAAGTTGACAGGGTGGACACTGAAGCTTTCTTT. This codes for CASSQVDRVDTEAFF.

With respect to this clonotype: This could be a read error, since a much larger clone is one nucleotide away. The genes are TRBV3-1 and TRBJ1-5; 8 nucleotides agree with TRBD1. Germline CDR1 and CDR2: LGHDT and YNNKEL (reference sequence). This CDR3 has 14 residues. CDR3 DNA sequence: TGTGCCATCAGCCCGGGACAGGTCAATCAGCCCCAGCATTTT. The encoded protein is CAISPGQVNQPQHF.